One and the same sample provided the 19 T cell receptor beta chains below, sequenced in a study of blood T cells in healthy people across ages. Primed by a sample-barcoded 5' primer and a J-beta primer mix, a second PCR proceeded for about 7 to 12 cycles. Each CDR3 protein gets one entry after TCRdb re-called the 5' RACE reads with MiXCR. The sample contains approximately 1.5 million distinct CDR3 sequences, 42% of which appear only once. Sample: blood. These receptors were collected from a woman in her late teens or twenties in good health.

In its sample, this clonotype was seen once. The CDR3 protein is CASSASTSANTGELFF. Written as DNA, the CDR3 is TGTGCCAGCAGTGCGTCCACTTCGGCGAACACCGGGGAGCTGTTTTTT. The gene calls are TRBV6-1 and TRBJ2-2; D gene uncertain. The CDR3 has 16 amino acids. The V end lost 4 bases, the J end lost 0 bases, and 12 bases lay between the germline ends. Germline lookup yields CDR1 MNHNS and CDR2 SASEGT.

The count of this clonotype is one. At one end, the junction sequence differs from germline, possibly due to a read error. The rearrangement uses TRBV6-5 and TRBJ1-2; tentatively, D is TRBD1 (5 bases). This CDR3 comprises 14 residues. Looked up from germline, CDR1 is MNHEY and CDR2 is SVGAGI. As DNA, the CDR3 is TGTGCCAGCAGGGGGTCGACAGCGCCCTATGGCCACACCTTC. This codes for CASRGSTAPYGHTF.

In its sample, this clonotype was seen many times. The rearrangement links TRBV12-3 or TRBV12-4 to TRBJ2-3, with TRBD1 identical over 7 bases. The CDR3 has 16 amino acids. After removal of 3 bases from V and 0 bases from J, the junction contained 6 bases not matched to a gene. Here the CDR3 DNA reads TGTGCCAGCAGTTTCAAGGGGGCAGGCAGCACAGATACGCAGTATTTT. It translates to CASSFKGAGSTDTQYF.

The rearrangement links TRBV7-9 to TRBJ2-1; no firm D call. V gave up 3 bases and J gave up 6 bases, with 6 bases separating them. The CDR3 runs to 12 residues. The germline V gene has CDR1 SEHNR and CDR2 FQNEAQ (reference sequence). CDR3 amino acids: CASSFMSNEQFF. DNA for the CDR3: TGTGCCAGCAGCTTTATGAGCAATGAGCAGTTCTTC.

This clonotype was observed a few times. The chain joins TRBV24-1 to TRBJ2-2; D unresolved. There are 15 residues in the CDR3. Germline-derived CDR1 and CDR2 are KGHDR and SFDVKD. V lost 6 bases and J 5 bases, leaving 15 bases between the germline ends. As DNA, the CDR3 is TGTGCCACCAGTACAACGCGGCGAGGAACCGGGGAGCTGTTTTTT. Residues: CATSTTRRGTGELFF.

The rearrangement uses TRBV27 and TRBJ2-3; D may match TRBD1 or TRBD2 (5 bases each). The CDR3 runs to 16 residues. Germline assignment: CDR1 MNHEY and CDR2 SMNVEV (reference sequence). The V end was cut by 2 bases, the J end by 4 bases, with 16 bases between. The CDR3 protein is CASSLVTYEGSDTQYF. The CDR3 nucleotides read TGTGCCAGCAGTTTAGTTACTTACGAGGGGTCAGATACGCAGTATTTT.

Concerning this clonotype: This clone may be a read error of a much larger clone one base away. Here the CDR3 reads CSGGAGGPDKVQFF. CDR3 DNA: TGCAGCGGGGGAGCGGGAGGGCCTGATAAAGTGCAGTTCTTC. The V gene is TRBV29-1, the J gene TRBJ2-1, with 10 bases lining up with TRBD2. The CDR3 covers 14 residues. Trimming removed 7 bases from V and 12 bases from J; junction bases left unmatched: 15. Germline CDR1 reads SQVTM; CDR2 reads ANQGSEA.

The V and J genes are TRBV9 and TRBJ1-4, with a possible D match to TRBD1 (5 bases). This CDR3 spans 15 amino acids. V lost 3 bases to trimming and J lost 4 bases, with 13 bases between them. Germline CDR1 is SGDLS and CDR2 is YYNGEE. CDR3 protein: CASSGRQHDNEKLFF. DNA of the CDR3: TGTGCCAGCAGCGGAAGACAGCACGATAATGAAAAACTGTTTTTT.

The chain carries TRBV20-1 and TRBJ2-2; D is tentatively TRBD1 or TRBD2 (5 bases each). This CDR3 contains 14 residues. V was pared by 5 bases and J by 7 bases, with 17 bases between. CDR1 and CDR2 (germline): DFQATT, SNEGSKA (reference sequence). The CDR3 is CSAPGWQGHGELFF. CDR3 in DNA: TGCAGTGCTCCGGGATGGCAGGGTCACGGGGAGCTGTTTTTT.

The chain is built from TRBV27 and TRBJ2-1; 9 bases are shared with TRBD1. V lost 4 bases, J lost 4 bases, and 11 bases stayed unmatched. The CDR3 is made up of 17 amino acids. The germline CDR1 and CDR2 sequences are MNHEY and SMNVEV (reference sequence). This CDR3 reads CASSSQSTGGVYNEQFF. The CDR3 DNA follows: TGTGCCAGCAGTTCTCAATCTACAGGGGGCGTTTACAATGAGCAGTTCTTC.

The V gene is TRBV7-2, the J gene TRBJ2-7, with D uncertain. V was pared by 3 bases and J by 2 bases, with 8 bases between. The CDR3 sequence is 13 residues long. Germline assignment: CDR1 SGHTA and CDR2 FQGNSA. CDR3 in amino acids: CASSFTIAYEQYF. CDR3 sequence (DNA): TGTGCCAGCAGCTTCACTATCGCCTACGAGCAGTACTTC.

The gene calls are TRBV18 and TRBJ1-1, with a weak D call TRBD1 (6 bases). Germline loops: CDR1 KGHSH, CDR2 LQKENI. The CDR3 runs to 16 residues. With 5 bases removed from V and 0 bases from J, the gap between germline ends came to 16 bases. The CDR3: CASSDIQGVVNTEAFF. DNA for the CDR3: TGTGCCAGCTCAGACATACAGGGAGTGGTGAACACTGAAGCTTTCTTT.

The chain links TRBV20-1 to TRBJ2-7; 11 nucleotides align to TRBD1. The CDR3 sequence is 15 residues long. Germline V gene data show CDR1 as DFQATT and CDR2 as SNEGSKA (reference sequence). The junction had 10 bases not matched to a gene; V was cut back by 5 bases and J by 4 bases. CDR3 DNA sequence: TGCAGTGCTGGACCCGGGACAGGGGGGGCTTACGAGCAGTACTTC. This encodes CSAGPGTGGAYEQYF.

The chain employs TRBV7-2 and TRBJ2-7; TRBD1 agrees at 8 bases. CDR3 length equals 14 residues. CDR1 is SGHTA and CDR2 is FQGNSA in the germline V gene. V trimming: 5 bases; J trimming: 0 bases; junction bases outside the gene matches: 3. Here the CDR3 reads CASSPTGDSYEQYF. DNA for the CDR3: TGTGCCAGCAGCCCGACAGGGGACTCCTACGAGCAGTACTTC.

Regarding this clonotype: Mismatch with germline at one junction end may stem from a read error. The chain is built from TRBV7-3 and TRBJ2-1; 8 nucleotides agree with TRBD1. Germline-derived CDR1 and CDR2 are SGHTA and FQGTGA. This CDR3 has 13 residues. The CDR3: CASSLQPGQERFF. In nucleotides, the CDR3 is TGTGCCAGCAGCTTACAACCGGGACAGGAGCGGTTCTTC.

About this clonotype itself: A read error may be the cause here, since a much bigger clone is one base away. The chain links TRBV4-1 to TRBJ2-1, with D unclear. The CDR3 spans 14 residues. Germline V lookup: CDR1 MGHRA, CDR2 YSYEKL. In DNA, the CDR3 is TGCGCCAGCAGCCAAGAAGTAGGTTACAGTGAGCAGTTCTTC. Its translation: CASSQEVGYSEQFF.

The table lists this clonotype with a few counts. The chain combines TRBV28 with TRBJ1-1, with 8 positions matching TRBD1. This CDR3 has 13 residues. V dropped 3 bases and J dropped 7; count of bases not matched to a gene: 4. Germline CDR1 MDHEN, CDR2 SYDVKM. The CDR3 loop is CASSLDRAGEAFF. The CDR3 region has the DNA TGTGCCAGCAGTTTGGACAGGGCGGGTGAAGCTTTCTTT.

This chain joins TRBV7-9 and TRBJ1-1; 7 positions agree with TRBD1. The V gene's germline CDR1 is SEHNR and CDR2 FQNEAQ (reference sequence). This CDR3 has 15 amino acids. V was pared by 1 base and J by 4 bases, with 6 bases of the junction left unmatched. CDR3 loop: CASSLVGGAATEAFF. In DNA form, the CDR3 reads TGTGCCAGCAGCTTAGTAGGGGGCGCAGCCACTGAAGCTTTCTTT.

This clonotype was seen only once. The chain has TRBV25-1 and TRBJ2-4; 7 bases align to TRBD2. The CDR3 covers 16 residues. The germline CDR1 and CDR2 sequences are MGHDK and SYGVNS. V was pared by 3 bases and J by 0 bases, with 5 bases of the junction left unmatched. The chain's CDR3 is CASSDQREVAKNIQYF. The CDR3 bases are TGTGCCAGCAGTGATCAGCGGGAAGTAGCCAAAAACATTCAGTACTTC.